The T cell receptor (beta chain) described here comes from a study of T cell responses to AZD1222 COVID-19 vaccine. Study observations and caveats: Donors, mostly white British, included more females; clonal diversity was possibly underestimated. Breadth and depth of Spike-specific TCRs rose after two AZD1222 doses. Just six or seven AZD1222 recipients tested seropositive at baseline.

V shed 8 bases and J 3 bases; nucleotides not matched to a gene: 15. The CDR3 extends over 16 amino acids. The germline CDR1 and CDR2 sequences are MNHEY and SMNVEV (reference sequence). This clone was observed once. Its cognate antigen is unknown. Assay: immunoSEQ multiplex PCR; the TCRdb copy retains only in-frame clones and omits some. The table shows around 140,000 clones, with about 93% occurring only once. The sample consisted of peripheral blood, taken 28 days after the second AZD1222 dose. The chain employs TRBV27 and TRBJ2-7; 8 nucleotides match TRBD1. This TCR was recovered from an adult who received the AZD1222 COVID-19 vaccine. The CDR3 reads CASGKTAGGGGYEQYF. The CDR3 DNA sequence: TGTGCCAGCGGTAAAACGGCAGGGGGCGGAGGCTACGAGCAGTACTTC.